The 14 T cell receptor beta chains below were found in one sample sequenced in a study of radiation and T cells in renal cell carcinoma. Time point denoted: blood 4 weeks post-SBRT, at nephrectomy. This sample's treatment: 15 Gy SBRT to primary tumor, nephrectomy 4 weeks later. This table comes from immunoSEQ multiplex PCR, and its TCRdb copy is limited to in-frame clones, with some not included. This table has about 90,000 clones, around 81% appearing once. The source was blood, collected from a patient whose treatment included radiotherapy and nephrectomy. The receptor source for this set is a man aged 45-60 years with renal cell carcinoma.

The chain uses TRBV29-1 and TRBJ2-3; D is perhaps TRBD2 (6 bases). The V gene's germline CDR1 is SQVTM and CDR2 ANQGSEA. There are 16 residues in the CDR3. Trimming cost V 4 bases and J 3 bases, with 20 bases left between them. The CDR3 nucleotides are TGCAGCGTTGCCGGGGGACTCCAATCGGGTACAGATACGCAGTATTTT. Translated: CSVAGGLQSGTDTQYF.

In this sample, this clone turned up a few times. J is TRBJ1-2 and V is TRBV2; D is uncertain. V lost 7 bases and J lost 1, with 16 bases in between. Per germline, CDR1 SNHLY and CDR2 FYNNEI. The length of the CDR3 is 15 residues. The CDR3 spells CASNNEFTFNYGYTF. The CDR3 nucleotides read TGTGCCAGCAACAACGAGTTTACCTTTAACTATGGCTACACCTTC.

This clone has just a few counts. This sequence joins TRBV18 and TRBJ1-3, with D unclear. The CDR3 is made up of 13 amino acids. V lost 0 bases, J lost 6 bases, and 6 bases lay in between. Germline CDR1 and CDR2: KGHSH and LQKENI. The CDR3 DNA sequence: TGTGCCAGCTCACCACCCTCCTCAAACACCATATATTTT. Encoded protein: CASSPPSSNTIYF.

V usage is TRBV6-4 and J usage is TRBJ2-1; TRBD2 aligns across 11 bases. The CDR3 contains 15 residues. CDR1 MRHNA and CDR2 SNTAGT come from the germline V gene. V lost 6 bases and J lost 1; bases outside the gene matches: 2. The CDR3 here is CASRPSGRSYNEQFF. Written as DNA, the CDR3 is TGTGCCAGCAGGCCTAGCGGGAGGTCCTACAATGAGCAGTTCTTC.

This clone is termed large. The V call is TRBV28, the J call TRBJ2-7; D perhaps matches TRBD2 (5 bases). Trimming pared 4 bases from V and 3 bases from J, leaving 7 bases between. The CDR3 has 12 residues. The germline CDR1 and CDR2 sequences are MDHEN and SYDVKM. The CDR3 DNA follows: TGTGCCAGCAGTTGGGCGGGCTACGAGCAGTACTTC. Residues: CASSWAGYEQYF.

The J gene is TRBJ1-1, the V gene TRBV4-1, with a weak D call TRBD1 (5 bases). CDR1 is MGHRA and CDR2 is YSYEKL in the germline V gene. The CDR3 totals 15 residues. V lost 2 bases and J lost 1, with 11 bases in between. CDR3 in amino acids: CASSQKTETNTEAFF. The DNA of the CDR3 is TGCGCCAGCAGCCAAAAGACAGAAACGAACACTGAAGCTTTCTTT.

This clone has just a few counts. The chain recombines TRBV18 with TRBJ1-1, with D possibly TRBD1 on 5 matching bases. The CDR3 sequence is 16 residues long. Germline V lookup: CDR1 KGHSH, CDR2 LQKENI. Deletions cut 3 bases from V and 1 base from J, with 15 bases between. The CDR3 DNA follows: TGTGCCAGCTCACCGGCGTTTGACAGCCCGAACACTGAAGCTTTCTTT. It codes for CASSPAFDSPNTEAFF.

The chain has TRBV7-2 and TRBJ2-5, with TRBD2 matching over 7 bases. Germline V gives CDR1 SGHTA, CDR2 FQGNSA. Losses at the gene ends were 5 bases for V and 4 bases for J; bases not matched to a gene: 4. This CDR3 spans 13 amino acids. CDR3 sequence reads: CASSRGDLETQYF. The DNA of the CDR3 is TGTGCCAGCAGCCGGGGGGATTTAGAGACCCAGTACTTC. Full variable domain (remainder filled in from reference TRBV7-2 and TRBJ2-5): GAGVSQSPSNKVTEKGKDVELRCDPISGHTALYWYRQSLGQGLEFLIYFQGNSAPDKSGLPSDRFSAERTGGSVSTLTIQRTQQEDSAVYLCASSRGDLETQYFGPGTRLLVL.

A note on this clone: The junction does not match germline at one end; this may be a read error. The rearrangement joins TRBV10-3 to TRBJ2-3; TRBD2 matches at 9 bases. Germline values: CDR1 ENHRY, CDR2 SYGVKD. This CDR3 has 15 residues. The CDR3 protein is CASSFAGGSTDTQYF. CDR3 nucleotide sequence: TGTGCCAGCAGTTTTGCGGGGGGGAGCACAGATACGCAGTATTTT.

The chain combines TRBV7-9 with TRBJ2-7; TRBD1 matches 7 bases. This CDR3 region has 14 residues. Germline-derived CDR1 and CDR2 are SEHNR and FQNEAQ (reference sequence). The V segment lost 3 bases and the J segment 3 bases; nucleotides outside the gene matches: 5. As DNA, the CDR3 is TGTGCCAGCAGCTTTCGGACAGGCAACTACGAGCAGTACTTC. Protein sequence: CASSFRTGNYEQYF.

The chain has TRBV5-1 and TRBJ1-4; D is possibly TRBD1 (5 bases). CDR3 length equals 14 residues. The V end lost 4 bases, the J end lost 7 bases, and 14 bases lay between the germline ends. The germline V gene has CDR1 SGHRS and CDR2 YFSETQ. The CDR3 nucleotides read TGCGCCAGCAGCCAGGGATTTGAGGGTGAAAAACTGTTTTTT. Encoded protein: CASSQGFEGEKLFF.

The chain carries TRBV2 and TRBJ2-3; possibly TRBD1 for D (6 bases). V gave up 4 bases and J gave up 2 bases, with 13 bases separating them. CDR1 and CDR2 (germline): SNHLY, FYNNEI. The CDR3 extends over 15 amino acids. The CDR3 DNA reads TGTGCCAGCAGTGTGTTGGGACACTCCACAGATACGCAGTATTTT. Its protein is CASSVLGHSTDTQYF. The variable domain in full, with the rest retrieved from reference TRBV2 and TRBJ2-3, is EPEVTQTPSHQVTQMGQEVILRCVPISNHLYFYWYRQILGQKVEFLVSFYNNEISEKSEIFDDQFSVERPDGSNFTLKIRSTKLEDSAMYFCASSVLGHSTDTQYFGPGTRLTVL.

V and J are TRBV25-1 and TRBJ1-5; D uncertain. There are 13 residues in the CDR3. V lost 5 bases to trimming and J lost 8 bases, with 13 bases between them. Germline-derived CDR1 and CDR2 are MGHDK and SYGVNS. The CDR3 region has the DNA TGTGCCAGCAGTCCCGACGTGTGGGAGCCCCAGCATTTT. Its protein product is CASSPDVWEPQHF.

This clone has only one observation. This chain connects TRBV10-3 to TRBJ2-7; 10 bases are shared with TRBD1. Looked up from germline, CDR1 is ENHRY and CDR2 is SYGVKD. This CDR3 region has 15 residues. With 5 bases clipped from V and 5 bases from J, the junction kept 9 bases outside the gene matches. The CDR3 sequence is CAISRGGDRGHEQYF. CDR3 bases: TGTGCCATCAGTCGAGGGGGGGACAGGGGCCACGAGCAGTACTTC.